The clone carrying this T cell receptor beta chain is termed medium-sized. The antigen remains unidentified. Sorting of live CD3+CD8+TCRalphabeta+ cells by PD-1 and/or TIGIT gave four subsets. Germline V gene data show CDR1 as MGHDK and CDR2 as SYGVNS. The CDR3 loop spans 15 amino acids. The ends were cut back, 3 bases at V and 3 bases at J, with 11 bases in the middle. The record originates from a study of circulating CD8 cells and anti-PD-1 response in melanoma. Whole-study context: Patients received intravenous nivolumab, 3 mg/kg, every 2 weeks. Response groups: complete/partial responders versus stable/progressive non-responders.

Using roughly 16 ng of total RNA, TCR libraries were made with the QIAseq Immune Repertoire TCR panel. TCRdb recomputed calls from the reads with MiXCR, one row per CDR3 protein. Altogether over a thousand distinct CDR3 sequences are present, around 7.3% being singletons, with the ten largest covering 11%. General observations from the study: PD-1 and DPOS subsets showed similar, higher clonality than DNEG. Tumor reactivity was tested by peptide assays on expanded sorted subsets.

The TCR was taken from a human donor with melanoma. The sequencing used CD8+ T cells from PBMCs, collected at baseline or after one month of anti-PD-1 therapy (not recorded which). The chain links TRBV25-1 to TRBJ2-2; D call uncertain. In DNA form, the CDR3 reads TGTGCCAGCAGTGATGCGACCTCGGACACCGGGGAGCTGTTTTTT. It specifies CASSDATSDTGELFF.